The 22 T cell receptor beta chains in this list originate from one sample, sequenced in a study of CXCR3-negative and CXCR3-positive naive CD8 T cells. Study-wide results and limits: CXCR3-positive naive cells had TRB CDR3s that were more hydrophobic than CXCR3-negative naive cells had.

No antigen is known for these receptors. Each TRB cDNA library was prepared by 5' RACE (with UMI labels). For each CDR3 protein, TCRdb gives one entry from its re-call of the 5' RACE reads, without DNA. The sample has about 85,000 distinct CDR3 sequences; the top ten hold less than 1%. Sequenced sample: naive CXCR3+ CD8+ T cells from blood. Subset reported: CD45RO-CCR7+CD27+CD95- naive CD8+ T cells expressing CXCR3 (TNR3+). The receptors derive from a human donor in good health. Some clones in this sample may be carry-over from other donors' samples.

The rearrangement links TRBV28 to TRBJ2-1. Germline CDR1 MDHEN, CDR2 SYDVKM. The CDR3 runs 15 residues. The CDR3 loop reads CASSIQMSSYNEQFF. The complete variable domain, with remaining parts taken from reference TRBV28 and TRBJ2-1, reads DVKVTQSSRYLVKRTGEKVFLECVQDMDHENMFWYRQDPGLGLRLIYFSYDVKMKEKGDIPEGYSVSREKKERFSLILESASTNQTSMYLCASSIQMSSYNEQFFGPGTRLTVL.

This rearrangement joins TRBV4-3 to TRBJ2-7. Germline V gives CDR1 LGHNA, CDR2 YSLEER. The CDR3 contains 13 residues. CDR3 protein: CASSQAQGYEQYF.

This chain uses TRBV20-1 with TRBJ1-1; the TRBD1 assignment by TCRdb is unverifiable without DNA. Per germline, CDR1 DFQATT and CDR2 SNEGSKA (reference sequence). The CDR3 spans 18 residues. The CDR3 protein is CSAVYVHLNRIMNTEAFF.

The chain uses TRBV20-1 and TRBJ2-7; checking the TCRdb D call of TRBD1 is not possible without DNA. CDR3 length: 15 residues. CDR1 and CDR2 from the germline V gene are DFQATT and SNEGSKA (reference sequence). The CDR3 here is CSARDLSGGPYEQYF.

The chain carries TRBV4-3 and TRBJ2-7; TCRdb returns TRBD2, unconfirmable since there is no DNA. The CDR3 is made up of 14 amino acids. CDR1 is LGHNA, CDR2 YSLEER, per germline. CDR3 region: CASSQEVLGDEQYF.

This chain links TRBV12-3 or TRBV12-4 with TRBJ2-1; TCRdb calls TRBD2, which cannot be checked without DNA. The CDR3 is 18 residues long. The CDR3 sequence: CASTFTLPRPQERNEQFF.

The genes are TRBV21-1 and TRBJ2-2; the TCRdb D gene call, TRBD1, has no DNA to confirm it. TRBV21-1 is a recognized pseudogene. There are 17 residues in the CDR3. CDR3 residues: CASSKVPSTGDTGELFF.

The rearrangement links TRBV20-1 to TRBJ2-5; the D call from TCRdb, TRBD1, cannot be confirmed without DNA. The V gene's germline CDR1 is DFQATT and CDR2 SNEGSKA (reference sequence). The CDR3 extends over 13 amino acids. The CDR3: CSARGDGATDQYF.

The chain links TRBV7-9 to TRBJ2-1; TCRdb indicates TRBD1, and absent DNA this call remains unverified. Germline V gene lookup returns CDR1 SEHNR and CDR2 FQNEAQ (reference sequence). This CDR3 is 13 amino acids long. CDR3 in amino acids: CASSSNRVNEQFF.

The rearrangement joins TRBV6-1 to TRBJ2-7. Looked up from germline, CDR1 is MNHNS and CDR2 is SASEGT. This CDR3 is 15 amino acids long. The CDR3 sequence is CASSEDTAPQYEQYF.

The chain uses TRBV12-3 or TRBV12-4 and TRBJ1-1. The CDR3 extends over 12 amino acids. CDR3 in amino acids: CASSFAGAEAFF.

This rearrangement joins TRBV7-6 to TRBJ2-7. From germline, CDR1 is SGHVS and CDR2 FNYEAQ. The CDR3 totals 12 residues. CDR3 residues: CASSLEGAKPYF.

The rearrangement joins TRBV6-2 or TRBV6-3 to TRBJ2-7; TCRdb gives TRBD2 as the D gene, but with no DNA this cannot be confirmed. CDR1 and CDR2 (germline): MNHEY, SVGEGT. There are 14 residues in the CDR3. The CDR3 sequence: CASSVVLAAYEQYF.

The CDR3 region is CASSFLIGGGAVNEQFF. This chain links TRBV28 with TRBJ2-1; without DNA, the TCRdb call of TRBD2 cannot be checked. The CDR3 is made up of 17 amino acids. The germline CDR1 and CDR2 sequences are MDHEN and SYDVKM.

The V call is TRBV20-1, the J call TRBJ2-3; the D call from TCRdb, TRBD2, cannot be confirmed without DNA. Germline loops: CDR1 DFQATT, CDR2 SNEGSKA (reference sequence). The CDR3 loop spans 16 amino acids. CDR3 loop: CSAGTSGSVGTDTQYF.

V is TRBV16 and J is TRBJ1-1. In germline, CDR1 is KGHSY, CDR2 FQNENV. The CDR3 totals 11 residues. This chain's CDR3 is CASSQDPEAFF.

The chain recombines TRBV12-3 or TRBV12-4 with TRBJ2-3. CDR3 length: 11 amino acids. This CDR3 reads CASSRTDTQYF.

The rearrangement uses TRBV12-3 or TRBV12-4 and TRBJ2-7; TCRdb's D gene call, TRBD2, goes unchecked for lack of DNA. The CDR3 runs 14 residues. The CDR3 loop is CASSPTNGYYEQYF.

V usage is TRBV24-1 and J usage is TRBJ1-2. Germline V gene sequence: CDR1 KGHDR, CDR2 SFDVKD. The CDR3 runs to 12 residues. The CDR3 loop reads CATSDFKDGYTF.

V is TRBV12-3 or TRBV12-4 and J is TRBJ1-2. The CDR3 sequence is 12 residues long. The CDR3 reads CASSFGLYGYTF.

The genes are TRBV7-9 and TRBJ1-2; TCRdb gives TRBD1 as the D gene, but with no DNA this cannot be confirmed. The germline V gene encodes CDR1 SEHNR and CDR2 FQNEAQ (reference sequence). The CDR3 has 12 residues. The CDR3 sequence: CASTGTAYGYTF.

CDR3 amino acids: CATSRDPHGGLGYEQYF. The chain joins TRBV15 to TRBJ2-7; there is no DNA to check the TCRdb D call of TRBD1. The CDR3 consists of 17 residues. In germline, CDR1 is LNHNV, CDR2 YYDKDF (reference sequence).